These 8 T cell receptor beta chains originate from one sample sequenced in a study of blood T cell repertoires in COVID-19. Some clones are missing from TCRdb's copy, which holds only in-frame ones; the method was immunoSEQ multiplex PCR. The sample includes around 360,000 clones, roughly 90% of them seen just once. The sequencing input was PBMCs or T cells enriched from blood (not recorded which). These receptors were collected from a woman under 40 who had recovered from COVID-19.

The chain combines TRBV19 with TRBJ1-4; unclear D gene. Trimming removed 6 bases at V and 8 bases at J, with 16 bases between. Germline CDR1 reads LNHDA; CDR2 reads SQIVND (reference sequence). The CDR3 covers 14 residues. The CDR3 here is CASSARSEGEKLFF. Here the CDR3 DNA reads TGTGCCAGTAGCGCGCGCAGCGAGGGCGAAAAACTGTTTTTT. The complete variable domain, with remaining parts taken from reference TRBV19 and TRBJ1-4, reads DGGITQSPKYLFRKEGQNVTLSCEQNLNHDAMYWYRQDPGQGLRLIYYSQIVNDFQKGDIAEGYSVSREKKESFPLTVTSAQKNPTAFYLCASSARSEGEKLFFGSGTQLSVL.

The genes are TRBV27 and TRBJ1-1, with a possible D match to TRBD1 (6 bases). V was pared by 6 bases and J by 1 base, with 12 bases between. The CDR3 has 14 amino acids. Germline CDR1 and CDR2: MNHEY and SMNVEV (reference sequence). CDR3 DNA sequence: TGTGCCAGCAGCCCAGGGGTCTCGAACACTGAAGCTTTCTTT. Translated, it gives CASSPGVSNTEAFF.

The chain joins TRBV6-4 to TRBJ2-6, with 9 bases lining up with TRBD2. CDR3 size: 20 residues. The V and J ends lost 0 bases and 0 bases, in that order; junction bases with no gene match: 9. Germline lookup yields CDR1 MRHNA and CDR2 SNTAGT. CDR3 coding DNA: TGTGCCAGCAGTGACTCCTTCCAGCGGGAGGTTCGCTCTGGGGCCAACGTCCTGACTTTC. This encodes CASSDSFQREVRSGANVLTF.

The V call is TRBV2, the J call TRBJ2-7; 9 bases align to TRBD2. This CDR3 has 14 amino acids. V was clipped by 4 bases and J by 3 bases; unmatched bases: 4. The germline V gene has CDR1 SNHLY and CDR2 FYNNEI. For the CDR3, the DNA is TGTGCCAGCAGTGGACTAGCGGAGGGCTACGAGCAGTACTTC. Translation gives CASSGLAEGYEQYF.

CDR3 amino acids: CASSLGSVVPETQYF. The DNA of the CDR3 is TGTGCCAGCAGCTTGGGTAGCGTTGTTCCAGAGACCCAGTACTTC. The chain uses TRBV5-5 and TRBJ2-5; D perhaps matches TRBD2 (5 bases). Germline V gives CDR1 SGHKS, CDR2 YYEKEE (reference sequence). The length of the CDR3 is 15 residues. V dropped 0 bases and J dropped 4 bases, with 13 bases sitting between them.

The chain's CDR3 is CASSSSAGWGYEQYF. CDR3 nucleotides: TGCGCCAGCAGCTCGTCCGCAGGGTGGGGATACGAGCAGTACTTC. V is TRBV5-1 and J is TRBJ2-7; TRBD1 is a possible D gene (5 bases). In germline, CDR1 is SGHRS, CDR2 YFSETQ. V lost 3 bases and J lost 4, with 17 bases in between. The CDR3 has 15 residues.

About this clone itself: This CDR3 is also generated by other DNA sequences in the sample. The genes are TRBV2 and TRBJ1-1, with D possibly TRBD1 on 5 matching bases. The CDR3 runs 14 residues. V gave up 1 base and J gave up 4 bases, with 10 bases separating them. Germline V gene sequence: CDR1 SNHLY, CDR2 FYNNEI. The DNA of the CDR3 is TGTGCCAGCAGTGAAGATAGGAGGGGCACTGAAGCTTTCTTT. Amino acid sequence: CASSEDRRGTEAFF.

The chain has TRBV11-2 and TRBJ1-4; D is ambiguous. V was shortened by 1 base and J by 6 bases, with 9 bases between the two germline ends. The CDR3 has 14 residues. Germline lookup yields CDR1 SGHAT and CDR2 FQNNGV. The CDR3 reads CASSLGGFYEKLFF. CDR3 coding DNA: TGTGCCAGCAGCTTAGGAGGGTTTTATGAAAAACTGTTTTTT.